A single sample is the source of the 11 T cell receptor beta chains below, sequenced in a study of CD8 T cells in Susac syndrome. Roughly 0.45 to 1 ug RNA was reverse transcribed with random hexamers. A single record per CDR3 protein comes from TCRdb applying MiXCR to the immunoSEQ multiplex PCR reads. Found here are about 240,000 distinct CDR3 sequences, 90% to 97% of them singletons; the top ten hold about 0.1%. Sequencing used CD4+ T cells from PBMCs. The source is a human donor with Susac syndrome.

V gene TRBV14 combines with J gene TRBJ1-1; maybe TRBD1 (5 bases). Trimming pared 2 bases from V and 14 bases from J, leaving 18 bases between. CDR1 and CDR2 (germline): SGHDN, FVKESK. The CDR3 is 13 residues long. DNA for the CDR3: TGTGCCAGCAGCCAATACTTCAGGGCGGTGGAGTTCTTT. Protein sequence: CASSQYFRAVEFF.

The chain couples TRBV7-8 to TRBJ2-7; the match to TRBD1 covers 9 bases. This CDR3 contains 16 residues. Germline values: CDR1 SGHVS, CDR2 FQNEAQ. V was pared by 2 bases and J by 1 base, with 6 bases of the junction left unmatched. CDR3 residues: CASSLYRGQGSYEQYF. The DNA of the CDR3 is TGTGCCAGCAGCTTATATCGGGGACAGGGTTCCTACGAGCAGTACTTC.

J is TRBJ2-3 and V is TRBV3-1; 7 bases agree with TRBD2. The J segment lost 3 bases and the V segment lost 5 bases, leaving 2 bases of the junction unmatched. The CDR3 contains 13 residues. Germline CDR1 LGHDT, CDR2 YNNKEL (reference sequence). CDR3 DNA: TGTGCCAGCAGCGGCGGGAGAACAGATACGCAGTATTTT. Encoded protein: CASSGGRTDTQYF.

The sample holds one count of this clonotype. The chain carries TRBV7-3 and TRBJ2-5; 7 positions match TRBD2. Per germline, CDR1 SGHTA and CDR2 FQGTGA. V trimming: 5 bases; J trimming: 8 bases; junction bases outside the gene matches: 17. The CDR3 has 16 residues. CDR3 nucleotides: TGTGCCAGCAGCCCTATGAGGAGCGGGGCTGGGAGTACCCAGTACTTC. Translation: CASSPMRSGAGSTQYF.

J is TRBJ1-3 and V is TRBV18; no definite D call. The CDR3 runs to 14 residues. V gave up 5 bases and J gave up 4 bases, with 12 bases separating them. Germline V gene data show CDR1 as KGHSH and CDR2 as LQKENI. As DNA, the CDR3 is TGTGCCAGCTCAAAAGATTCAGGAGGAAACACCATATATTTT. It yields the protein CASSKDSGGNTIYF.

V is TRBV30 and J is TRBJ2-7; perhaps TRBD1 as D (6 bases). There are 13 residues in the CDR3. Per germline, CDR1 GTSNPN and CDR2 SVGIG (reference sequence). Deletions cut 5 bases from V and 0 bases from J, with 11 bases between. In DNA, the CDR3 is TGTGCCTGGGGTAGGGGGAGCTCCTACGAGCAGTACTTC. Translated: CAWGRGSSYEQYF.

The chain joins TRBV29-1 to TRBJ2-7, with unresolved D. Germline-derived CDR1 and CDR2 are SQVTM and ANQGSEA. This CDR3 comprises 11 residues. V gave up 7 bases and J gave up 7 bases, with 14 bases separating them. The CDR3, as DNA: TGCAGCGCAACCGACCCTCCGGAGCAGTACTTC. Its protein product is CSATDPPEQYF.

The J gene is TRBJ2-7, the V gene TRBV25-1; D might be TRBD1 (6 bases). Trimming took 4 bases from V and 5 from J, leaving 21 bases between them. The CDR3 consists of 16 residues. Germline CDR1 reads MGHDK; CDR2 reads SYGVNS. In DNA form, the CDR3 reads TGTGCCAGCAGTGGGTGGACAGCCCCGAGACTCCACGAGCAGTACTTC. This translates into CASSGWTAPRLHEQYF.

The rearrangement links TRBV18 to TRBJ2-7; the D gene is possibly TRBD2 (7 bases). The ends were cut back, 3 bases at V and 6 bases at J, with 15 bases in the middle. CDR3 size: 14 residues. The germline V gene encodes CDR1 KGHSH and CDR2 LQKENI. The CDR3 reads CASSPPGGIGEQYF. As DNA, the CDR3 is TGTGCCAGCTCACCCCCGGGGGGCATCGGCGAGCAGTACTTC.

The chain links TRBV12-3 or TRBV12-4 to TRBJ2-3, with 7 positions matching TRBD2. With V trimmed by 3 bases and J by 2 bases, 8 bases remained unmatched. The CDR3 runs to 16 residues. CDR3 coding DNA: TGTGCCAGCAGTTTGATTCTAGCGGCCCTCACAGATACGCAGTATTTT. It codes for CASSLILAALTDTQYF.

This CDR3 is CASSPHREALGYTF. For the CDR3, the DNA is TGTGCCAGCAGCCCCCACCGTGAGGCGTTAGGGTACACCTTC. The chain couples TRBV6-5 to TRBJ1-2, with D uncertain. Trimming removed 6 bases at V and 11 bases at J, with 22 bases between. CDR1 is MNHEY, CDR2 SVGAGI, per germline. The CDR3 loop spans 14 amino acids.